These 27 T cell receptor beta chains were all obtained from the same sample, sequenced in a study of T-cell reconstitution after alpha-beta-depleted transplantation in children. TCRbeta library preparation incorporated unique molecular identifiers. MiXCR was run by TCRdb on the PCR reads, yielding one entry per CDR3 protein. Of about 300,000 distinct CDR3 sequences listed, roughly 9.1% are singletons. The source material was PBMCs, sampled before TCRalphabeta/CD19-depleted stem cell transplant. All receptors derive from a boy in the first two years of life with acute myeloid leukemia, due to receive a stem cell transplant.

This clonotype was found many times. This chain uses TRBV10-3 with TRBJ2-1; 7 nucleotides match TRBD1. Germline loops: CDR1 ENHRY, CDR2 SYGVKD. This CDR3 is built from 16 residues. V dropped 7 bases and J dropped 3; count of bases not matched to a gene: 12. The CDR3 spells CAITGDRDSNYNEQFF. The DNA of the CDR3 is TGTGCCATCACAGGAGACCGGGACAGCAACTACAATGAGCAGTTCTTC.

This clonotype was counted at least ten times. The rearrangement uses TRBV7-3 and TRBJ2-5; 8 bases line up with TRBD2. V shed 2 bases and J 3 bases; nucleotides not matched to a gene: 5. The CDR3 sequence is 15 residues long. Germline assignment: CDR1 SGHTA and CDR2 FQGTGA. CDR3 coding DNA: TGTGCCAGCAGCTTACAGGGACTAGTTGAAGAGACCCAGTACTTC. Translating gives CASSLQGLVEETQYF.

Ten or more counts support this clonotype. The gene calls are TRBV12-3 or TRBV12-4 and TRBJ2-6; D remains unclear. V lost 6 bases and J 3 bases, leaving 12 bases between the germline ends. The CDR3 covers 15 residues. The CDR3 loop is CASSAGVSGANVLTF. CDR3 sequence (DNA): TGTGCCAGCAGCGCCGGCGTAAGTGGGGCCAACGTCCTGACTTTC.

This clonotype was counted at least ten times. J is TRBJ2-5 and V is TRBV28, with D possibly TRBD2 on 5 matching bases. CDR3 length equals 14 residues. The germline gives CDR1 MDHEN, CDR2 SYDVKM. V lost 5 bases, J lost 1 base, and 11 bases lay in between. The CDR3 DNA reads TGTGCCAGCAGTCCAAGCGGTGTCCAAGAGACCCAGTACTTC. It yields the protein CASSPSGVQETQYF.

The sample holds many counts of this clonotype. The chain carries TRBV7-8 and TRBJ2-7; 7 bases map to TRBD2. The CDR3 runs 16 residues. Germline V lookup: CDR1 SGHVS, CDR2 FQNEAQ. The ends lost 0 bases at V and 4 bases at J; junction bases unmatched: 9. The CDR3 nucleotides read TGTGCCAGCAGCTTAGCCCCTAAGGGAGGGCGTTACGAGCAGTACTTC. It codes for CASSLAPKGGRYEQYF. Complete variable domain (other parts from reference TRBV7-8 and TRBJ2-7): GAGVSQSPRYKVAKRGQDVALRCDPISGHVSLFWYQQALGQGPEFLTYFQNEAQLDKSGLPSDRFFAERPEGSVSTLKIQRTQQEDSAVYLCASSLAPKGGRYEQYFGPGTRLTVT.

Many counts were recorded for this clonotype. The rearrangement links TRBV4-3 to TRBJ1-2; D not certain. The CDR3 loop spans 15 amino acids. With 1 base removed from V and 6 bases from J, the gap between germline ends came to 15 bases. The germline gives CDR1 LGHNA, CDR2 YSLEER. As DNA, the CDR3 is TGCGCCAGCAGCCAAGTCCTCTCGGGAAAGGATGGCTACACCTTC. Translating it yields CASSQVLSGKDGYTF.

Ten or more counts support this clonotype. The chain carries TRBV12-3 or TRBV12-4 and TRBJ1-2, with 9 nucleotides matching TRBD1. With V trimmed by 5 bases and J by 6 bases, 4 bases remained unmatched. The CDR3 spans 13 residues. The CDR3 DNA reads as TGTGCCAGCAGTCCGTGGGACAGGGATGGCTACACCTTC. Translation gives CASSPWDRDGYTF.

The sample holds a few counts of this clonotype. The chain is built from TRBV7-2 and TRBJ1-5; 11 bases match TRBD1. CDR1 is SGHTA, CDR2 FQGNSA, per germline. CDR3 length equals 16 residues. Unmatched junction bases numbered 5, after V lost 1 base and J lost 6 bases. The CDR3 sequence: CASSLVGGTGGQPQHF. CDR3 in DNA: TGTGCCAGCAGCTTAGTAGGGGGGACAGGGGGTCAGCCCCAGCATTTT.

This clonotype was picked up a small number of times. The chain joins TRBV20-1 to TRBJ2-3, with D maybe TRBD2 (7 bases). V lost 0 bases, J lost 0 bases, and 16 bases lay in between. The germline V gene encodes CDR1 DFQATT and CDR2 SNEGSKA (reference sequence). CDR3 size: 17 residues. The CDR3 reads CSARDGGGARSTDTQYF. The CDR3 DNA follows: TGCAGTGCTAGAGATGGGGGGGGGGCGCGAAGCACAGATACGCAGTATTTT.

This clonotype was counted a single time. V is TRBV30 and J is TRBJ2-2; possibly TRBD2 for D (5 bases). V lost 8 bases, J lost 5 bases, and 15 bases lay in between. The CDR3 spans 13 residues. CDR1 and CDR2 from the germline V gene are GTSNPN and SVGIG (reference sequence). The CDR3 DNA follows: TGTGCCCTCTCGAGGGTTTTGACCGGGGAGCTGTTTTTT. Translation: CALSRVLTGELFF. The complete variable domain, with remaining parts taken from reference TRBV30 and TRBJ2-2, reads SQTIHQWPATLVQPVGSPLSLECTVEGTSNPNLYWYRQAAGRGLQLLFYSVGIGQISSEVPQNLSASRPQDRQFILSSKKLLLSDSGFYLCALSRVLTGELFFGEGSRLTVL.

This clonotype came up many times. The CDR3 here is CASSLNPGLYEQYF. The CDR3 DNA reads as TGTGCCAGCAGTTTGAACCCAGGACTATACGAGCAGTACTTC. The chain couples TRBV28 to TRBJ2-7; TRBD2 might be the D (6 bases). Trimming took 3 bases from V and 4 from J, leaving 13 bases between them. CDR1 is MDHEN and CDR2 is SYDVKM in the germline V gene. The CDR3 contains 14 residues.

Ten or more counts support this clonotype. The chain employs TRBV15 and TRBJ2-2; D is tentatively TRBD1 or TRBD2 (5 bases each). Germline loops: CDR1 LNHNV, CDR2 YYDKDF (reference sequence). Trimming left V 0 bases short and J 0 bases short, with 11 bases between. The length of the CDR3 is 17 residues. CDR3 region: CATSRDPGTTNTGELFF. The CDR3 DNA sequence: TGTGCCACCAGCAGAGATCCCGGGACGACGAACACCGGGGAGCTGTTTTTT.

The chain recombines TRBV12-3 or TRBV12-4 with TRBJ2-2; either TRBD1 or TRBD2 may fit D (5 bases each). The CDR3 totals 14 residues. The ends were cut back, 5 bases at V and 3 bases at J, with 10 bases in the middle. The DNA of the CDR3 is TGTGCCAGCAGTGGGGACGGTTACACCGGGGAGCTGTTTTTT. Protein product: CASSGDGYTGELFF.

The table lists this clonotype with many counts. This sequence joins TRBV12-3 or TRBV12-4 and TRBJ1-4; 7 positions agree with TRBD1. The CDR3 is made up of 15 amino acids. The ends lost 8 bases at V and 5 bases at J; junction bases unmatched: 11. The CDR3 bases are TGTGCCAGCGCTCATAGGGGACAGCCGAATGAAAAACTGTTTTTT. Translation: CASAHRGQPNEKLFF.

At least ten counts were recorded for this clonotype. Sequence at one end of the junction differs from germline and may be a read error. The CDR3 sequence is CASSFRGTGGNEQFF. The CDR3 DNA reads TGTGCCAGTAGTTTTCGGGGGACAGGGGGCAATGAGCAGTTCTTC. This rearrangement joins TRBV28 to TRBJ2-1; 11 bases are a match to TRBD1. CDR3 size: 15 residues. Germline values: CDR1 MDHEN, CDR2 SYDVKM.

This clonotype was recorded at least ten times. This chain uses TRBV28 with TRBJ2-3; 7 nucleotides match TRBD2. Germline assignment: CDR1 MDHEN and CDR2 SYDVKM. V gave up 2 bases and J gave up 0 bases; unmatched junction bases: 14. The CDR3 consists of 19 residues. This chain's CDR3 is CASSLRPPGVSGSTDTQYF. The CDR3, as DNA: TGTGCCAGCAGTTTACGTCCCCCCGGGGTTAGCGGGAGCACAGATACGCAGTATTTT.

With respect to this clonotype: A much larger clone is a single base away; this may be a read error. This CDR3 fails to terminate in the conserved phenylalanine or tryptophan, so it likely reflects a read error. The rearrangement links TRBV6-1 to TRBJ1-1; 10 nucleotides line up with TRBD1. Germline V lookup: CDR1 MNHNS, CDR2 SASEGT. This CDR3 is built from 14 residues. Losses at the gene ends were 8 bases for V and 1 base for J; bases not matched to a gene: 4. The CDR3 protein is CASQDRGKNTEAFV. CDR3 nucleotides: TGTGCCAGCCAGGACAGGGGGAAGAACACTGAAGCTTTCGTT.

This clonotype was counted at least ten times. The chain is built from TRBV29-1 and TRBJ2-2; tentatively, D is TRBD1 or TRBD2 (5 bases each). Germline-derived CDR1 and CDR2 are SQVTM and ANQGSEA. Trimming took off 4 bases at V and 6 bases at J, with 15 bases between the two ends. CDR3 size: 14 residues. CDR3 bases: TGCAGCGTTGCTTCCGGGACCCTAGCCGGGGAGCTGTTTTTT. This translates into CSVASGTLAGELFF.

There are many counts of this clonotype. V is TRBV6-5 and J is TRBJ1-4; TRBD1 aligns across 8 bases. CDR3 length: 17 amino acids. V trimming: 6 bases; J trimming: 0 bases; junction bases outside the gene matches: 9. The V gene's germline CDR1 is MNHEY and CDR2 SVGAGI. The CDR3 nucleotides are TGTGCCAGCAGCTACAAGACAGGGGAAACAACTAATGAAAAACTGTTTTTT. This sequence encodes CASSYKTGETTNEKLFF.

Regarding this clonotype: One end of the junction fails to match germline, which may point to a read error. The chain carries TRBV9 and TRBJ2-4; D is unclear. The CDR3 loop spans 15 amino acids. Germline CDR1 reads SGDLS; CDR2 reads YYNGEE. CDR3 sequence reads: CPSSVDPLAKNIQYF. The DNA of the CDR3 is TGTCCCAGCAGCGTAGACCCCTTAGCCAAAAACATTCAGTACTTC.

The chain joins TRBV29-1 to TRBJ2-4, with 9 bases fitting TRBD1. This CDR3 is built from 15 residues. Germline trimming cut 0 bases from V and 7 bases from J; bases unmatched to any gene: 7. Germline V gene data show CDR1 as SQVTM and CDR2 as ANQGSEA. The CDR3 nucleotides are TGCAGCGTTGAAGAACCAGGACAGGGGAGGAACATTCAGTACTTC. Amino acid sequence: CSVEEPGQGRNIQYF.

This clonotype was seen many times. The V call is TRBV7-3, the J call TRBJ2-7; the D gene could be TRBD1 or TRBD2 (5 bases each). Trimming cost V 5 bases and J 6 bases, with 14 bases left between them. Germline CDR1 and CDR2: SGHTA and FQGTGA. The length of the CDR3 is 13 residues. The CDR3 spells CASSATEGSEQYF. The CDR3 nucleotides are TGTGCCAGCAGCGCAACTGAGGGGTCCGAGCAGTACTTC.

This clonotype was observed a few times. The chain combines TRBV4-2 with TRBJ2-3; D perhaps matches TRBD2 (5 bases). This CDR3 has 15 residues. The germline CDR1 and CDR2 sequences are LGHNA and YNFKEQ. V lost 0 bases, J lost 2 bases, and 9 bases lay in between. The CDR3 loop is CASSQDKRNTDTQYF. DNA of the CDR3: TGTGCCAGCAGCCAAGATAAGCGGAACACAGATACGCAGTATTTT.

The CDR3 is CASSVGPGNIQYF. In DNA form, the CDR3 reads TGTGCCAGCAGCGTAGGACCCGGAAACATTCAGTACTTC. V gene TRBV9 combines with J gene TRBJ2-4; D is unclear. V lost 0 bases, J lost 6 bases, and 7 bases lay in between. From germline, CDR1 is SGDLS and CDR2 YYNGEE. The CDR3 consists of 13 residues.

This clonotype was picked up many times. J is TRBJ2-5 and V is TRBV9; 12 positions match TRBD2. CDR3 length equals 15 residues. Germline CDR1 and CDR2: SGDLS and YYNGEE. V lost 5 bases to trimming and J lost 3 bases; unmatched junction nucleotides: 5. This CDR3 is CASRPGLAGKETQYF. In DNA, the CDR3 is TGTGCCAGCAGGCCTGGACTAGCGGGAAAAGAGACCCAGTACTTC.

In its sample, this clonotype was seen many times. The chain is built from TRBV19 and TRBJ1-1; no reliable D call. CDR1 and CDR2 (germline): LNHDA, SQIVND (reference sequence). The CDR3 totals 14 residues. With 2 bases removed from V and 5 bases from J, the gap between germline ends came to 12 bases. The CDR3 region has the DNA TGTGCCAGTAGTATAAGGACGAGTGGAACTGAAGCTTTCTTT. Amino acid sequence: CASSIRTSGTEAFF.

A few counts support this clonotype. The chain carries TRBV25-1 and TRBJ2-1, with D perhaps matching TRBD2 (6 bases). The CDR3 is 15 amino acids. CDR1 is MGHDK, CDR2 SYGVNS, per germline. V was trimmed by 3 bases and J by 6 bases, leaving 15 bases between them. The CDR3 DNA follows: TGTGCCAGCAGTGATACGGGAGATGTCCGCAATGAGCAGTTCTTC. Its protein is CASSDTGDVRNEQFF.